This T cell receptor beta chain was identified in a study of human CD4 T cells and Enterobacteriaceae (TCRdb year 2020). Memory CD4+ T cells, defined as all CD4+ cells except CD45RA+CCR7+CD95- naive cells, were FACS-sorted on a FACSAria III to over 95% purity. Healthy donor blood was obtained from blood donation centers in Switzerland. Positive selection with CD4 and CD14 magnetic microbeads was used to enrich total CD4+ T cells and monocytes. CD8+, CD14+, CD16+, CD56+, CD19+ and CD25-bright cells were excluded prior to sorting. To assess in vivo expansion of bacteria-reactive clonotypes, total memory CD4+ T cells from a couple of blood donors were sequenced directly ex vivo. Ficoll-Paque Plus was used to isolate peripheral blood mononuclear cells from donor blood. The CDR3 measures 15 amino acids from cysteine to phenylalanine. Of all the DNA, just the CDR3 is kept, 45 bases in frame from base 1. Trimming costs V 5 bases and J 6 bases, and their ends lie 20 bases apart. Sequences SGHNT (CDR1) and YYREEE (CDR2) are obtained from the germline V gene (reference sequence).

Regarding this clone: No cognate antigen has been identified for it. No quality values exist for individual bases; no much larger clone is one base distant.

Ex vivo total memory CD4+ samples were sequenced at deep level, with detection sensitivity of one cell in 200,000. The QIAamp DNA Micro Kit was used to extract genomic DNA from cell pellets, and the quantity and purity of the genomic DNA were checked by spectrophotometry. The immunoSEQ multiplex PCR assay was used to amplify TCR Vbeta CDR3 regions. The amplicons were sequenced on the Illumina HiSeq platform. The retrieved sequences were 87 nucleotides long and included the CDR3 region. The study's processing was this. A unique productive TCR Vbeta nucleotide sequence was defined as a clonotype and was quantified by productive template frequency from ImmunoSEQ Analyzer V3.0. A threshold set at the top 5th percentile of each frequency-ranked repertoire was used to define expanded clonotypes. Repertoire overlap was computed as Chao-Jaccard with the R package fossil and visualized by nonmetric multidimensional scaling with the R package MASS. The table was pulled from immuneACCESS by TCRdb, which kept in-frame rearrangements only. Such tables lose some clones; where checked, under half of the loss comes from unresolved V genes, and the rest has no known cause. The V and J calls and clone size come from that table; D and trimming were worked out from the DNA. The sample yields some 30,000 clones; 70% to 85% were counted once. Around 1.7% of the sample is held by the ten biggest clonotypes.

Overall results and qualifications from the work: The reactivity of ex vivo clonotypes was inferred solely by matching the nucleotide sequences of those clonotypes to CFSE-low cultures from the same donors. Ex vivo, broadly cross-reactive clonotypes were observed to appear more expanded than specific clonotypes, with 11 of 19 and about two thirds of the roughly 30 being found within the top 5%.

The TCR comes from a human donor in good health. Recombination connected TRBV5-4 to TRBJ1-2, and the D gene may be TRBD1, 6 bases matching. The source material was memory CD4+ T cells from blood. Taken with the paper, the label for cell subset or site translates to: total memory CD4 T cells sorted directly ex vivo, unstimulated. The sequence in DNA is TGTGCCAGCAGGCCGTCCACAGGGCCATGGGATGGCTACACCTTC. This yields the protein CASRPSTGPWDGYTF.